Listed below are T cell receptor beta chains from one sample, sequenced in a study of type 1 and type 2 diabetes patients. In TCRdb, the multiplex PCR reads were re-called with MiXCR into one record per CDR3 protein. The sample includes about 250,000 distinct CDR3 sequences, roughly 48% seen only once; the top ten take around 13%. The sample taken for sequencing was peripheral blood mononuclear cells (PBMCs). The receptor set was obtained from a man younger than 30 with type 2 diabetes. CDR3s include the opening cysteine and the closing phenylalanine or tryptophan. The order of the fields is D gene, CDR3 length, clone size, J gene, V gene, CDR3 protein, CDR3 DNA. A D gene is named only where the DNA matches it firmly. Some rows mark clone size as missing; the rest say once, few, many or name a class of expanded clone.

d_call: NA
cdr3_length: 13
clone_size: few
j_call: TRBJ1-1
v_call: TRBV30
cdr3_aa: CAWNRGMNTEAFF
cdr3_nt: TGTGCCTGGAATCGTGGAATGAACACTGAAGCTTTCTTT

d_call: NA
cdr3_length: 15
clone_size: NA
j_call: TRBJ2-1
v_call: TRBV29-1
cdr3_aa: CSVEVHRRADNEQFF
cdr3_nt: TGCAGCGTTGAAGTTCATCGGAGGGCAGACAATGAGCAGTTCTTC

d_call: NA
cdr3_length: 12
clone_size: few
j_call: TRBJ2-7
v_call: TRBV4-1
cdr3_aa: CASSQSPVEQYF
cdr3_nt: TGCGCCAGCAGCCAAAGCCCCGTCGAGCAGTACTTC

d_call: NA
cdr3_length: 17
clone_size: few
j_call: TRBJ1-1
v_call: TRBV7-9
cdr3_aa: CASSGRGQGGARSEAFF
cdr3_nt: TGTGCCAGCAGTGGTAGGGGCCAGGGTGGGGCTCGGAGTGAAGCTTTCTTT

d_call: NA
cdr3_length: 11
clone_size: many
j_call: TRBJ2-7
v_call: TRBV7-2
cdr3_aa: CASSLTNEQYF
cdr3_nt: TGTGCCAGCAGCTTAACTAACGAGCAGTACTTC

d_call: NA
cdr3_length: 14
clone_size: NA
j_call: TRBJ1-2
v_call: TRBV19
cdr3_aa: CASTVTGDLGGYTF
cdr3_nt: TGTGCCAGCACCGTGACAGGCGACCTCGGTGGCTACACCTTC

d_call: NA
cdr3_length: 15
clone_size: few
j_call: TRBJ2-7
v_call: TRBV20-1
cdr3_aa: CSAIPQRGRAGEQYF
cdr3_nt: TGCAGTGCCATTCCCCAAAGGGGGAGGGCGGGCGAGCAGTACTTC

d_call: NA
cdr3_length: 14
clone_size: many
j_call: TRBJ2-2
v_call: TRBV2
cdr3_aa: CGTSADRYTGELFF
cdr3_nt: TGTGGGACCTCAGCGGACAGATACACCGGGGAGCTGTTTTTT

d_call: TRBD1
cdr3_length: 15
clone_size: NA
j_call: TRBJ1-2
v_call: TRBV2
cdr3_aa: CASIAGQGAHYGYTF
cdr3_nt: TGTGCCAGCATAGCGGGGCAGGGGGCTCACTATGGCTACACCTTC

d_call: NA
cdr3_length: 13
clone_size: many
j_call: TRBJ1-1
v_call: TRBV19
cdr3_aa: CASSWPQNTEAFF
cdr3_nt: TGTGCCAGTAGCTGGCCGCAGAACACTGAAGCTTTCTTT

d_call: TRBD1
cdr3_length: 12
clone_size: NA
j_call: TRBJ1-1
v_call: TRBV19
cdr3_aa: CASSVTTGEAFF
cdr3_nt: TGTGCCAGTAGTGTAACGACAGGGGAAGCTTTCTTT

d_call: TRBD2
cdr3_length: 18
clone_size: NA
j_call: TRBJ2-6
v_call: TRBV7-2
cdr3_aa: CASSLFGGGNSGANVLTF
cdr3_nt: TGTGCCAGCAGCTTATTCGGGGGAGGGAATTCTGGGGCCAACGTCCTGACTTTC

d_call: NA
cdr3_length: 14
clone_size: NA
j_call: TRBJ2-5
v_call: TRBV20-1
cdr3_aa: CSATSYGPQETQYF
cdr3_nt: TGCAGTGCTACCTCATACGGGCCCCAAGAGACCCAGTACTTC

d_call: NA
cdr3_length: 14
clone_size: few
j_call: TRBJ1-6
v_call: TRBV20-1
cdr3_aa: CSATSGRLNSPLHF
cdr3_nt: TGCAGTGCTACTAGCGGCAGATTAAATTCACCCCTCCACTTT

d_call: NA
cdr3_length: 16
clone_size: many
j_call: TRBJ2-5
v_call: TRBV25-1
cdr3_aa: CASSEWYREGEETQYF
cdr3_nt: TGTGCCAGCAGTGAATGGTACAGGGAGGGGGAAGAGACCCAGTACTTC

d_call: TRBD1
cdr3_length: 18
clone_size: NA
j_call: TRBJ1-6
v_call: TRBV2
cdr3_aa: CASRTGGDTGTGKSPLHF
cdr3_nt: TGTGCCAGCAGGACAGGGGGGGACACCGGGACAGGGAAATCACCCCTCCACTTT

d_call: NA
cdr3_length: 13
clone_size: NA
j_call: TRBJ1-2
v_call: TRBV2
cdr3_aa: CASSEVGKVGYTF
cdr3_nt: TGTGCCAGCAGTGAAGTCGGAAAGGTGGGCTACACCTTC

d_call: TRBD1
cdr3_length: 14
clone_size: once
j_call: TRBJ2-7
v_call: TRBV12-3/TRBV12-4
cdr3_aa: CASSLRDRDYEQYF
cdr3_nt: TGTGCCAGCAGCCTCCGGGACAGAGACTACGAGCAGTACTTC

d_call: NA
cdr3_length: 14
clone_size: NA
j_call: TRBJ2-1
v_call: TRBV12-3/TRBV12-4
cdr3_aa: CASRQPGPKDEQFF
cdr3_nt: TGTGCCAGCAGGCAACCGGGACCCAAGGATGAGCAGTTCTTC

d_call: NA
cdr3_length: 13
clone_size: NA
j_call: TRBJ2-1
v_call: TRBV29-1
cdr3_aa: CSPAKMDSNEQFF
cdr3_nt: TGCAGCCCCGCCAAGATGGACAGCAATGAGCAGTTCTTC

d_call: NA
cdr3_length: 14
clone_size: few
j_call: TRBJ2-1
v_call: TRBV25-1
cdr3_aa: CASSGSGGYNEQFF
cdr3_nt: TGTGCCAGCAGTGGTAGCGGTGGATACAATGAGCAGTTCTTC

d_call: TRBD2
cdr3_length: 14
clone_size: once
j_call: TRBJ2-7
v_call: TRBV20-1
cdr3_aa: CSGQTSGDTYEQYF
cdr3_nt: TGCAGTGGCCAAACTAGCGGGGATACCTACGAGCAGTACTTC

d_call: TRBD2
cdr3_length: 18
clone_size: NA
j_call: TRBJ2-3
v_call: TRBV30
cdr3_aa: CAWGWASGRIRLTDTQYF
cdr3_nt: TGTGCCTGGGGATGGGCTAGCGGGAGGATACGACTCACAGATACGCAGTATTTT

d_call: NA
cdr3_length: 13
clone_size: NA
j_call: TRBJ2-5
v_call: TRBV20-1
cdr3_aa: CSVSAGGEKTQYF
cdr3_nt: TGCAGTGTCTCAGCAGGAGGCGAGAAGACCCAGTACTTC

d_call: TRBD2
cdr3_length: 15
clone_size: NA
j_call: TRBJ2-3
v_call: TRBV20-1
cdr3_aa: CSARTSGQSTDTQYF
cdr3_nt: TGCAGTGCTAGAACTAGCGGGCAGAGCACAGATACGCAGTATTTT

d_call: TRBD1
cdr3_length: 16
clone_size: NA
j_call: TRBJ1-3
v_call: TRBV12-3/TRBV12-4
cdr3_aa: CASSLRGGGIGNTIYF
cdr3_nt: TGTGCCAGCAGCCTCCGTGGAGGGGGCATTGGAAACACCATATATTTT

d_call: TRBD1
cdr3_length: 16
clone_size: NA
j_call: TRBJ2-7
v_call: TRBV2
cdr3_aa: CASSLGTGTGIYEQYF
cdr3_nt: TGTGCCAGCAGCTTAGGGACCGGGACAGGCATCTACGAGCAGTACTTC

d_call: TRBD1
cdr3_length: 14
clone_size: NA
j_call: TRBJ1-4
v_call: TRBV2
cdr3_aa: CASKDRGFDEKLFF
cdr3_nt: TGTGCCAGCAAGGACAGGGGGTTCGACGAAAAACTGTTTTTT

d_call: TRBD1
cdr3_length: 14
clone_size: few
j_call: TRBJ2-7
v_call: TRBV4-3
cdr3_aa: CASSRQVGTDEQYF
cdr3_nt: TGCGCCAGCAGCCGCCAGGTTGGGACAGACGAGCAGTACTTC

d_call: TRBD1
cdr3_length: 14
clone_size: NA
j_call: TRBJ1-2
v_call: TRBV12-3/TRBV12-4
cdr3_aa: CASSSRTGGYGYAF
cdr3_nt: TGTGCCAGCAGCTCCAGGACAGGCGGGTATGGCTACGCCTTC

d_call: NA
cdr3_length: 15
clone_size: few
j_call: TRBJ1-2
v_call: TRBV9
cdr3_aa: CASSSYRDSNYGYTF
cdr3_nt: TGTGCCAGCAGCTCGTACAGGGACTCTAACTATGGCTACACCTTC

d_call: TRBD2
cdr3_length: 15
clone_size: NA
j_call: TRBJ2-5
v_call: TRBV4-2
cdr3_aa: CASSQEGEGKETQYF
cdr3_nt: TGTGCCAGCAGCCAAGAGGGGGAGGGGAAGGAGACCCAGTACTTC

d_call: TRBD2
cdr3_length: 19
clone_size: NA
j_call: TRBJ2-3
v_call: TRBV28
cdr3_aa: CASSFEAGGPPTSTDTQYF
cdr3_nt: TGTGCCAGCAGTTTTGAAGCGGGAGGGCCTCCAACTAGCACAGATACGCAGTATTTT

d_call: NA
cdr3_length: 14
clone_size: few
j_call: TRBJ1-6
v_call: TRBV2
cdr3_aa: CASITGTENSPLHF
cdr3_nt: TGTGCCAGCATAACTGGGACGGAAAATTCACCCCTCCACTTT

d_call: TRBD1
cdr3_length: 13
clone_size: few
j_call: TRBJ1-5
v_call: TRBV30
cdr3_aa: CAWTGGGNQPQHF
cdr3_nt: TGTGCCTGGACAGGGGGCGGCAATCAGCCCCAGCATTTT

d_call: NA
cdr3_length: 13
clone_size: NA
j_call: TRBJ2-7
v_call: TRBV7-8
cdr3_aa: CASSFTGDYEQYF
cdr3_nt: TGTGCCAGCAGCTTTACGGGGGACTACGAGCAGTACTTC

d_call: NA
cdr3_length: 14
clone_size: NA
j_call: TRBJ1-2
v_call: TRBV28
cdr3_aa: CASSSRWASYGYTF
cdr3_nt: TGTGCCAGCAGTTCCCGATGGGCCTCCTATGGCTACACCTTC

d_call: TRBD1
cdr3_length: 14
clone_size: many
j_call: TRBJ1-2
v_call: TRBV7-2
cdr3_aa: CASSLSWDSYGYTF
cdr3_nt: TGTGCCAGCAGCTTAAGTTGGGACAGCTATGGCTACACCTTC

d_call: TRBD2
cdr3_length: 15
clone_size: NA
j_call: TRBJ2-5
v_call: TRBV20-1
cdr3_aa: CSSGTSGPGGVTQYF
cdr3_nt: TGCAGCTCCGGGACTAGCGGGCCGGGGGGGGTGACCCAGTACTTC

d_call: NA
cdr3_length: 13
clone_size: NA
j_call: TRBJ2-7
v_call: TRBV18
cdr3_aa: CASSPVQDYEQYF
cdr3_nt: TGTGCCAGCTCACCGGTCCAGGACTACGAGCAGTACTTC

d_call: NA
cdr3_length: 15
clone_size: NA
j_call: TRBJ2-3
v_call: TRBV5-4
cdr3_aa: CASRQREESTDTQYF
cdr3_nt: TGTGCCAGCCGCCAAAGGGAGGAAAGTACAGATACGCAGTATTTT

d_call: NA
cdr3_length: 13
clone_size: many
j_call: TRBJ1-6
v_call: TRBV10-3
cdr3_aa: CAIRVSYNSPLHF
cdr3_nt: TGTGCCATCAGGGTGTCCTATAATTCACCCCTCCACTTT

d_call: NA
cdr3_length: 15
clone_size: NA
j_call: TRBJ1-5
v_call: TRBV27
cdr3_aa: CASSPGRDSNQPQHF
cdr3_nt: TGTGCCAGCAGCCCCGGCCGGGACAGCAATCAGCCCCAGCATTTT

d_call: NA
cdr3_length: 14
clone_size: few
j_call: TRBJ2-2
v_call: TRBV20-1
cdr3_aa: CGILPDLPGGELFF
cdr3_nt: TGCGGAATTTTACCCGACCTTCCCGGCGGGGAGCTGTTTTTT

d_call: NA
cdr3_length: 16
clone_size: NA
j_call: TRBJ1-1
v_call: TRBV19
cdr3_aa: CASSRRQSMENTEAFF
cdr3_nt: TGTGCCAGTAGTCGCAGACAGTCCATGGAGAACACTGAAGCTTTCTTT

d_call: NA
cdr3_length: 13
clone_size: NA
j_call: TRBJ2-7
v_call: TRBV20-1
cdr3_aa: CSALTGLTYEQYF
cdr3_nt: TGCAGTGCCTTAACAGGGCTGACCTACGAGCAGTACTTC

d_call: TRBD1
cdr3_length: 14
clone_size: NA
j_call: TRBJ2-5
v_call: TRBV28
cdr3_aa: CASSPTGFGETQYF
cdr3_nt: TGTGCCAGCAGTCCGACAGGGTTTGGAGAGACCCAGTACTTC

d_call: NA
cdr3_length: 14
clone_size: once
j_call: TRBJ1-5
v_call: TRBV7-6
cdr3_aa: CASSLGEAGQPQHF
cdr3_nt: TGTGCCAGCAGCTTAGGGGAGGCTGGTCAGCCCCAGCATTTT

d_call: NA
cdr3_length: 15
clone_size: NA
j_call: TRBJ2-3
v_call: TRBV7-6
cdr3_aa: CASSLEAGYTDTQYF
cdr3_nt: TGTGCCAGCAGCTTAGAGGCGGGGTACACAGATACGCAGTATTTT

d_call: NA
cdr3_length: 12
clone_size: NA
j_call: TRBJ1-1
v_call: TRBV28
cdr3_aa: CASSFEVPEAFF
cdr3_nt: TGTGCCAGCAGTTTTGAGGTTCCCGAAGCTTTCTTT

d_call: NA
cdr3_length: 12
clone_size: NA
j_call: TRBJ1-5
v_call: TRBV2
cdr3_aa: CASNGDNQPQHF
cdr3_nt: TGTGCCAGCAACGGAGACAATCAGCCCCAGCATTTT

d_call: TRBD1
cdr3_length: 15
clone_size: once
j_call: TRBJ1-4
v_call: TRBV7-2
cdr3_aa: CASSPTQGSGEKLFF
cdr3_nt: TGTGCCAGCAGCCCTACACAGGGGTCTGGTGAAAAACTGTTTTTT

d_call: TRBD2
cdr3_length: 16
clone_size: NA
j_call: TRBJ2-2
v_call: TRBV7-8
cdr3_aa: CASSLAASGNTGELFF
cdr3_nt: TGTGCCAGCAGCTTAGCGGCTAGCGGTAACACCGGGGAGCTGTTTTTT